The entry that follows covers one T cell receptor (beta chain) sequence. Its antigen remains unknown. PCR primers comprised 60 Vbeta and 13 Jbeta primers. Here immunoSEQ multiplex PCR was the method, and the copy in TCRdb shows in-frame clones only, minus some. The profile shows around 97,000 clones, 65% to 85% of them singletons. These data are taken from a study of cytomegalovirus exposure and HLA in healthy donors. This CDR3 has 19 residues. Germline CDR1 and CDR2: SEHNR and FQNEAQ (reference sequence). V was clipped by 1 base and J by 2 bases, with 22 bases between them. Overall study results and limits: As a later analysis showed, several of the most significant clusters appeared to be linked to common viral pathogens.

Input material: PBMCs. V is TRBV7-9 and J is TRBJ2-3, with D uncertain. This clonotype originated in a man aged 50-60 years in good health and CMV-seropositive. Here the CDR3 reads CASSLDSAEPEKNTDTQYF. As DNA, the CDR3 is TGTGCCAGCAGCTTAGATTCGGCGGAGCCAGAAAAGAACACAGATACGCAGTATTTT.